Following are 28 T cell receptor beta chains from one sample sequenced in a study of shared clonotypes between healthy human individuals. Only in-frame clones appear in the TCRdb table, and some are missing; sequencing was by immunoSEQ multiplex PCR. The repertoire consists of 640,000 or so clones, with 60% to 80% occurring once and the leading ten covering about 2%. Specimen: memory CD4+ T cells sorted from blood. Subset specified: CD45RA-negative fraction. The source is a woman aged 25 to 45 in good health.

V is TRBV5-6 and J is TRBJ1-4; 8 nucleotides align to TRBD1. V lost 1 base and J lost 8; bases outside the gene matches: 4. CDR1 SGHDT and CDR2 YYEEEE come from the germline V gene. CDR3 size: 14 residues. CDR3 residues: CASSLMGQDEKLFF. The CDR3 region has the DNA TGTGCCAGCAGCTTGATGGGACAGGACGAAAAACTGTTTTTT.

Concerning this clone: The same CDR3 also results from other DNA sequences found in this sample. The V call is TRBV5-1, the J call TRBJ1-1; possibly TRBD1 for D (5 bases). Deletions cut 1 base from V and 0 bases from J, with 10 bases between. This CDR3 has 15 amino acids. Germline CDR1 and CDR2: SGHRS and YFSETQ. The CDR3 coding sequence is TGCGCCAGCAGCTTGTTTGCAGGGATGAACACTGAAGCTTTCTTT. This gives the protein CASSLFAGMNTEAFF. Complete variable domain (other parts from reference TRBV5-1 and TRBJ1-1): KAGVTQTPRYLIKTRGQQVTLSCSPISGHRSVSWYQQTPGQGLQFLFEYFSETQRNKGNFPGRFSGRQFSNSRSEMNVSTLELGDSALYLCASSLFAGMNTEAFFGQGTRLTVV.

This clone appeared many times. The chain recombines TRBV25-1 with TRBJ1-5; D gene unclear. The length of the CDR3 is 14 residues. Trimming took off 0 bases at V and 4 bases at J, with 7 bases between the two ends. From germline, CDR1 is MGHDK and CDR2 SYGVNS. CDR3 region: CASSEYTANQPQHF. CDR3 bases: TGTGCCAGCAGTGAATATACAGCTAATCAGCCCCAGCATTTT.

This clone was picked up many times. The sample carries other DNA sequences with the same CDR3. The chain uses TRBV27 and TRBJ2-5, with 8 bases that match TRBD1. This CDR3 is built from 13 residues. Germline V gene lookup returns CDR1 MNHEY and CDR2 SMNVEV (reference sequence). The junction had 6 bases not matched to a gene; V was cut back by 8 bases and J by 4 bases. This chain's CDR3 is CASRLTGGETQYF. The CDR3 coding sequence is TGTGCCAGCCGATTAACAGGGGGAGAGACCCAGTACTTC.

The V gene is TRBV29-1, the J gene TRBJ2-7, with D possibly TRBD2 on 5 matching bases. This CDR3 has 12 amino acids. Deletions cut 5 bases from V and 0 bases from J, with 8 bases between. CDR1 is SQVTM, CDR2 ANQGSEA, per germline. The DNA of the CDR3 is TGCAGCGTTAGGGAGAGCTCCTACGAGCAGTACTTC. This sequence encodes CSVRESSYEQYF.

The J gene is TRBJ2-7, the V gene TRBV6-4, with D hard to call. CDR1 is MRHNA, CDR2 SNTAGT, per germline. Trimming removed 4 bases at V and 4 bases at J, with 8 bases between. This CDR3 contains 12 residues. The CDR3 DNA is TGTGCCAGCAGTGCTAGTAGGTACGAGCAGTACTTC. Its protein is CASSASRYEQYF.

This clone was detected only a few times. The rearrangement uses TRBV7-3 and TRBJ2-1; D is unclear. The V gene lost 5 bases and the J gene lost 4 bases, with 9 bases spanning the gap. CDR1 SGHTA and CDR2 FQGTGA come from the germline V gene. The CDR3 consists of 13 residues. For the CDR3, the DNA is TGTGCCAGCAGCCCCGCTGTTTACAATGAGCAGTTCTTC. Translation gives CASSPAVYNEQFF.

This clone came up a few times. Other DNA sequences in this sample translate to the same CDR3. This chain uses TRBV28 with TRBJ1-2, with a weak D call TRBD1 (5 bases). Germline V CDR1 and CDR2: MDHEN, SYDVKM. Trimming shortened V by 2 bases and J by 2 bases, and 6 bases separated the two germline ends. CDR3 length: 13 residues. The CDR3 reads CASSLDSNYGYTF. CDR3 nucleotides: TGTGCCAGCAGTTTAGACAGCAACTATGGCTACACCTTC.

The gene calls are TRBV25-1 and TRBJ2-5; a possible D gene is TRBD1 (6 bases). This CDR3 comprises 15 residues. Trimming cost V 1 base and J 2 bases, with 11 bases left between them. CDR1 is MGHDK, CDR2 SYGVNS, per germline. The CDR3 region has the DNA TGTGCCAGCAGTGAATCCCGACAGGCGCAAGAGACCCAGTACTTC. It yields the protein CASSESRQAQETQYF.

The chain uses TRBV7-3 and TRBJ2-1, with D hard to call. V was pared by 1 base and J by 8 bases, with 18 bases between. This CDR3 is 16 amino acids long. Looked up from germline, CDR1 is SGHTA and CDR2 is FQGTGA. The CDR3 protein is CASSLSGILHVDEQFF. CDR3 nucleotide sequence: TGTGCCAGCAGCTTAAGTGGGATCCTGCATGTGGATGAGCAGTTCTTC.

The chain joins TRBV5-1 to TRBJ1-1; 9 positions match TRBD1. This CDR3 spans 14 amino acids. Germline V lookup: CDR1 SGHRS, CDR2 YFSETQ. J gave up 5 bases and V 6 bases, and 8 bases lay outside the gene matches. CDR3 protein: CASTFGQGRTEAFF. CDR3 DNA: TGCGCCAGCACATTTGGACAGGGGAGGACTGAAGCTTTCTTT.

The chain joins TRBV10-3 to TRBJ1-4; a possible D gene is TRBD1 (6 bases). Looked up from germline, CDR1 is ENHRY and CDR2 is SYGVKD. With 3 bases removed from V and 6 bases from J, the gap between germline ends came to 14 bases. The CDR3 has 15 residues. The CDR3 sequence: CAISDAGVDDEKLFF. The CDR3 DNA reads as TGTGCCATCAGTGACGCAGGGGTGGATGATGAAAAACTGTTTTTT.

The CDR3 DNA is TGTGCCAGCTCGCCCGGGACTAGCGGCTCCTACGAGCAGTACTTC. Its protein product is CASSPGTSGSYEQYF. The V and J genes are TRBV6-6 and TRBJ2-7; TRBD2 matches at 11 bases. V shed 8 bases, J shed 0 bases, and the junction held 6 bases outside the gene matches. The CDR3 totals 15 residues. Germline V gene sequence: CDR1 MNHNY, CDR2 SVGAGI (reference sequence).

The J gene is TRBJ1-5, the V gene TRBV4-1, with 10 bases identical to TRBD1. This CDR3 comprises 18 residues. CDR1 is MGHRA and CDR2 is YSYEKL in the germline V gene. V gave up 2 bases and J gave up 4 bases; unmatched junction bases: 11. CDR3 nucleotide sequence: TGCGCCAGCAGCCAATATCCGGGACAGGGGACTGGGAATCAGCCCCAGCATTTT. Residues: CASSQYPGQGTGNQPQHF.

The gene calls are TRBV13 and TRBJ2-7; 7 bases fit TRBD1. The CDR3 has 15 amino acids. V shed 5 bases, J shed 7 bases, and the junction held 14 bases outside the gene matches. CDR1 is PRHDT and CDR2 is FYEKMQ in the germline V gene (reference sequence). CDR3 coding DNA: TGTGCCAGCAGCCAGCCCGGGGCAGGGGGACGGGAGCAGTACTTC. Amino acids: CASSQPGAGGREQYF.

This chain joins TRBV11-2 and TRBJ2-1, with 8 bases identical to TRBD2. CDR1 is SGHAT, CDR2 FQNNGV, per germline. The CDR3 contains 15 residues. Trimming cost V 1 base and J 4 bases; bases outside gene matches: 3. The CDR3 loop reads CASSLGGGTYNEQFF. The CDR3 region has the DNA TGTGCCAGCAGCTTAGGCGGGGGGACATACAATGAGCAGTTCTTC.

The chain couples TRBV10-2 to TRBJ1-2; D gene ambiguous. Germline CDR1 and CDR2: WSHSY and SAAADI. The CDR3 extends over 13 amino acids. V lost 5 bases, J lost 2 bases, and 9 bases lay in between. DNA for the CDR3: TGCGCCAGCAGTCTCGGAGAAAACTATGGCTACACCTTC. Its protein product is CASSLGENYGYTF.

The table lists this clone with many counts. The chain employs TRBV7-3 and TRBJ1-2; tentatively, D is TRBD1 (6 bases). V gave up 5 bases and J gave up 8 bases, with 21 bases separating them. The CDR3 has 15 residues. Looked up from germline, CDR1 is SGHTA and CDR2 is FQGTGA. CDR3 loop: CASSLNGPGEGGYTF. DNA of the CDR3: TGTGCCAGCAGCCTTAATGGTCCAGGGGAAGGAGGCTACACCTTC.

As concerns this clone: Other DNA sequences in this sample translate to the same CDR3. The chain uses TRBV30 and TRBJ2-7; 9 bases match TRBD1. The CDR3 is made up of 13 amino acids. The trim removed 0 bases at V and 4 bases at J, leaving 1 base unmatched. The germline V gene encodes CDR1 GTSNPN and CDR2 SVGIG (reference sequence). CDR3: CAWSVQGAYEQYF. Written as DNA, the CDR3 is TGTGCCTGGAGTGTACAGGGGGCATACGAGCAGTACTTC.

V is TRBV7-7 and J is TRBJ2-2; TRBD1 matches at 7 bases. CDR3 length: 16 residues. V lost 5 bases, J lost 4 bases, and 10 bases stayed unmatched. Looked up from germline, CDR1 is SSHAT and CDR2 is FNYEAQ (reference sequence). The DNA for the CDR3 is TGTGCCAGCAGCCCAGGAACAGGGGCGGGCACCGGGGAGCTGTTTTTT. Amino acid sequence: CASSPGTGAGTGELFF.

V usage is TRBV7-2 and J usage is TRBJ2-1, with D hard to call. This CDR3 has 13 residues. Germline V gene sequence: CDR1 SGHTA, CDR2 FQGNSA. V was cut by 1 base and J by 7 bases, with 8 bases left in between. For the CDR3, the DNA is TGTGCCAGCAGCTTAGAGCCTGAGAATGAGCAGTTCTTC. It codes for CASSLEPENEQFF.

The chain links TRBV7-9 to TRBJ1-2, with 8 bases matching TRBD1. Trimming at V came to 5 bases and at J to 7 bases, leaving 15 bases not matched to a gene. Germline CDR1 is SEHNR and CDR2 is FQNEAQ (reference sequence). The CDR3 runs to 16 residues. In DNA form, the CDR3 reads TGTGCCAGCAGCCTCGGGGGGCAGGGGGCGCTTCGTGGCTACACCTTC. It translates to CASSLGGQGALRGYTF.

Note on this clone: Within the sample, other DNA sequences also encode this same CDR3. As DNA, the CDR3 is TGTGCCAGCAGCTCCGCGGGAGGGCCAGGGGAGACCCAGTACTTC. This gives the protein CASSSAGGPGETQYF. The chain joins TRBV5-4 to TRBJ2-5, with 9 bases lining up with TRBD2. J gave up 5 bases and V 3 bases, and 8 bases lay outside the gene matches. The CDR3 extends over 15 amino acids. The germline V gene encodes CDR1 SGHNT and CDR2 YYREEE (reference sequence).

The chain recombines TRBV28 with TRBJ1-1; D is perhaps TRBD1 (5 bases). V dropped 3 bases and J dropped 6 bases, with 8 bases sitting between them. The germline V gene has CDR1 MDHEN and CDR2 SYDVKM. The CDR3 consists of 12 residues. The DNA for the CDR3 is TGTGCCAGCAGTTTTGGGACGCCTGAAGCTTTCTTT. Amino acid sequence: CASSFGTPEAFF.

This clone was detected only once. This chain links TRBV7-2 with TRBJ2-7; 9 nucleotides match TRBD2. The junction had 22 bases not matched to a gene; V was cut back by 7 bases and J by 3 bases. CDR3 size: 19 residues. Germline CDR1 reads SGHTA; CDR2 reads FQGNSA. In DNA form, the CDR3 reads TGTGCCAGCAAGGCGCCCGGGACAAGGCAACCTAGCGGGATCTACGAGCAGTACTTC. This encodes CASKAPGTRQPSGIYEQYF.

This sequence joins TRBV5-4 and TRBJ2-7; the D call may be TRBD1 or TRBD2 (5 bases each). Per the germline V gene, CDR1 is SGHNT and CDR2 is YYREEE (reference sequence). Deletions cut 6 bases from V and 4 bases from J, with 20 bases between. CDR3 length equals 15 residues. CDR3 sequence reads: CASTKQNRDQYEQYF. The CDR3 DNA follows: TGTGCCAGCACCAAACAAAACCGGGACCAGTACGAGCAGTACTTC.

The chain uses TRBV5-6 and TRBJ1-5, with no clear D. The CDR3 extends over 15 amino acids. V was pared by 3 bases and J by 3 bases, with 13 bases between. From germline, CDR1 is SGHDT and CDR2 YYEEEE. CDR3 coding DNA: TGTGCCAGCAGCTCTTTTAACAGATACAATCAGCCCCAGCATTTT. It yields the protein CASSSFNRYNQPQHF.

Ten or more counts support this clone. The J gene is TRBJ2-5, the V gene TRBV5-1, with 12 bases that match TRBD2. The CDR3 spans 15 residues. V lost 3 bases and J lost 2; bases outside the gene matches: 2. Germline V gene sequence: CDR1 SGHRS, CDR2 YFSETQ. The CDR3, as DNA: TGCGCCAGCAGCTCGACTAGCGGGGGACAAGAGACCCAGTACTTC. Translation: CASSSTSGGQETQYF. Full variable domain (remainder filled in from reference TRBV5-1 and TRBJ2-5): KAGVTQTPRYLIKTRGQQVTLSCSPISGHRSVSWYQQTPGQGLQFLFEYFSETQRNKGNFPGRFSGRQFSNSRSEMNVSTLELGDSALYLCASSSTSGGQETQYFGPGTRLLVL.